One and the same sample provided the 21 T cell receptor beta chains below, sequenced in a study of T cells in Graves' hyperthyroidism and ophthalmopathy. Template material for amplifying TCR beta CDR3 regions consisted of RNA transcripts. A first-round RT-PCR of the TCR CDR3 used the HTBI primer set. TCRdb redid the calling of the multiplex PCR reads with MiXCR, one entry per CDR3 protein. The sample has about 560,000 distinct CDR3 sequences; approximately 15% are singletons. Material: blood. The source is a woman aged 18-29 years with Graves' hyperthyroidism.

There are many counts of this clonotype. This chain joins TRBV7-9 and TRBJ2-2; the D is unclear. Germline V gene lookup returns CDR1 SEHNR and CDR2 FQNEAQ (reference sequence). CDR3 size: 16 residues. The V end was cut by 0 bases, the J end by 2 bases, with 10 bases between. The CDR3, as DNA: TGTGCCAGCAGCTTAGCTCGAATCGGAAACACCGGGGAGCTGTTTTTT. It translates to CASSLARIGNTGELFF.

The V and J genes are TRBV6-1 and TRBJ2-6; 12 nucleotides line up with TRBD1. Per germline, CDR1 MNHNS and CDR2 SASEGT. The V segment lost 6 bases and the J segment 4 bases; nucleotides outside the gene matches: 7. The CDR3 consists of 17 residues. In nucleotides, the CDR3 is TGTGCCAGCAGGGCGGGACAGGGGGCGCGCGGGGCCAACGTCCTGACTTTC. Translation gives CASRAGQGARGANVLTF.

On this clonotype itself: A much larger clone sits a single nucleotide away, making a read error possible. J is TRBJ2-1 and V is TRBV28; TRBD2 matches at 10 bases. From germline, CDR1 is MDHEN and CDR2 SYDVKM. The J segment lost 3 bases and the V segment lost 6 bases, leaving 5 bases of the junction unmatched. This CDR3 is 15 amino acids long. CDR3 DNA: TGTGCCAGCAGGGGGACTAGCGAGGTCTACAATGAGCAGTTCTTC. This gives the protein CASRGTSEVYNEQFF. Drawing the rest from reference TRBV28 and TRBJ2-1, the complete variable domain is DVKVTQSSRYLVKRTGEKVFLECVQDMDHENMFWYRQDPGLGLRLIYFSYDVKMKEKGDIPEGYSVSREKKERFSLILESASTNQTSMYLCASRGTSEVYNEQFFGPGTRLTVL.

This clonotype was observed many times. CDR3 protein: CSARPGQGTDTQYF. The CDR3 nucleotides are TGCAGTGCTAGGCCGGGACAGGGCACAGATACGCAGTATTTT. The chain carries TRBV20-1 and TRBJ2-3, with 8 positions matching TRBD1. The CDR3 runs to 14 residues. J lost 1 base, V lost 3 bases, and 3 bases had no gene match. Germline CDR1 DFQATT, CDR2 SNEGSKA (reference sequence).

This clonotype was counted ten times or more. The genes are TRBV20-1 and TRBJ2-1; TRBD2 agrees at 7 bases. V lost 3 bases and J lost 6; bases outside the gene matches: 5. Germline CDR1 DFQATT, CDR2 SNEGSKA (reference sequence). This CDR3 region has 13 residues. The CDR3 nucleotides are TGCAGTGCTAGTGGCGGGAGATCCAATGAGCAGTTCTTC. Translated: CSASGGRSNEQFF.

This clonotype was detected ten times or more. The rearrangement uses TRBV6-1 and TRBJ2-7; D is perhaps TRBD2 (5 bases). CDR1 is MNHNS and CDR2 is SASEGT in the germline V gene. V lost 6 bases and J 0 bases, leaving 15 bases between the germline ends. CDR3 length equals 15 residues. The CDR3 spells CASSLYGGNSYEQYF. In DNA form, the CDR3 reads TGTGCCAGCAGCCTGTATGGAGGAAACTCCTACGAGCAGTACTTC.

This clonotype showed up just a few times. Mismatch with germline at one junction end may stem from a read error. V usage is TRBV20-1 and J usage is TRBJ2-7; TRBD2 matches at 11 bases. CDR3 size: 14 residues. Germline V gene data show CDR1 as DFQATT and CDR2 as SNEGSKA (reference sequence). The CDR3 loop reads CSALGLAANYGQYF. The CDR3 bases are TGCAGTGCTTTGGGACTAGCGGCAAACTACGGGCAGTACTTC.

A few counts support this clonotype. The chain recombines TRBV20-1 with TRBJ2-3; D unresolved. Looked up from germline, CDR1 is DFQATT and CDR2 is SNEGSKA (reference sequence). The V gene lost 1 base and the J gene lost 0 bases, with 17 bases spanning the gap. This CDR3 is 17 amino acids long. CDR3 in amino acids: CSARAYRAISSTDTQYF. CDR3 bases: TGCAGTGCTAGAGCCTATAGGGCAATTTCTAGCACAGATACGCAGTATTTT.

This clonotype was counted between two and nine times. This chain uses TRBV20-1 with TRBJ1-1; 7 nucleotides match TRBD1. Germline trimming cut 0 bases from V and 1 base from J; bases unmatched to any gene: 8. The CDR3 is made up of 16 amino acids. CDR1 DFQATT and CDR2 SNEGSKA come from the germline V gene (reference sequence). This CDR3 reads CSARDSAGGSNTEAFF. DNA for the CDR3: TGCAGTGCTAGAGATTCGGCAGGGGGTTCGAACACTGAAGCTTTCTTT.

Many counts were recorded for this clonotype. The chain carries TRBV2 and TRBJ2-7, with D hard to call. This CDR3 comprises 15 residues. In germline, CDR1 is SNHLY, CDR2 FYNNEI. The V end was cut by 4 bases, the J end by 0 bases, with 13 bases between. CDR3 amino acids: CASSGYGLNSYEQYF. For the CDR3, the DNA is TGTGCCAGCAGTGGGTATGGCCTGAACTCCTACGAGCAGTACTTC.

The chain employs TRBV5-1 and TRBJ2-5; 10 bases fit TRBD1. The CDR3 spans 15 residues. The germline V gene encodes CDR1 SGHRS and CDR2 YFSETQ. V dropped 0 bases and J dropped 5; count of bases not matched to a gene: 4. The CDR3, as DNA: TGCGCCAGCAGCTTGGCGCGGACAGGGGGGGAGACCCAGTACTTC. It is translated as CASSLARTGGETQYF.

This clonotype was observed at least ten times. This chain uses TRBV3-1 with TRBJ2-2, with a tentative D call TRBD1 (5 bases). Germline assignment: CDR1 LGHDT and CDR2 YNNKEL (reference sequence). The V end was cut by 4 bases, the J end by 3 bases, with 12 bases between. The CDR3 contains 15 residues. The CDR3 DNA follows: TGTGCCAGCAGCCGTCGACAAGGGGACACCGGGGAGCTGTTTTTT. This encodes CASSRRQGDTGELFF.

The V gene is TRBV20-1, the J gene TRBJ1-5, with TRBD1 matching over 11 bases. This CDR3 has 15 residues. The germline CDR1 and CDR2 sequences are DFQATT and SNEGSKA (reference sequence). V lost 1 base and J lost 2; bases outside the gene matches: 1. DNA for the CDR3: TGCAGTGCTAGAGGGACAGGGGGCCGCAATCAGCCCCAGCATTTT. Translation gives CSARGTGGRNQPQHF.

This clonotype has only a few counts. V usage is TRBV20-1 and J usage is TRBJ1-2, with a possible D match to TRBD1 (5 bases). This CDR3 is built from 16 residues. Germline V gene lookup returns CDR1 DFQATT and CDR2 SNEGSKA (reference sequence). V was cut by 5 bases and J by 6 bases, with 25 bases left in between. The CDR3 nucleotides read TGCAGTGCTCTTAGGCCTGGGGGTTCGGGTCTAAATGGCTACACCTTC. It yields the protein CSALRPGGSGLNGYTF.

In this sample, this clonotype turned up a few times. The chain employs TRBV5-1 and TRBJ2-7; a possible D gene is TRBD2 (6 bases). The length of the CDR3 is 15 residues. The germline V gene has CDR1 SGHRS and CDR2 YFSETQ. Trimming removed 1 base from V and 3 bases from J, with 14 bases in between. CDR3 DNA: TGCGCCAGCAGCTTGTTTACAACCGGGGGCTACGAGCAGTACTTC. It is translated as CASSLFTTGGYEQYF.

This clonotype was seen at least ten times. The chain carries TRBV12-3 or TRBV12-4 and TRBJ2-7; tentatively, D is TRBD1 (6 bases). The CDR3 runs 15 residues. Trimming left V 5 bases short and J 2 bases short, with 16 bases between. The CDR3 nucleotides are TGTGCCAGCAGTCCCCGGGGCCAGGGGCCCTACGAGCAGTACTTC. As protein: CASSPRGQGPYEQYF.

The V gene is TRBV3-1, the J gene TRBJ2-1; D is undetermined. V lost 2 bases and J lost 4, with 15 bases in between. The germline V gene encodes CDR1 LGHDT and CDR2 YNNKEL (reference sequence). The CDR3 totals 16 residues. As DNA, the CDR3 is TGTGCCAGCAGCCAATTCGACCCCACATTATACAATGAGCAGTTCTTC. Encoded protein: CASSQFDPTLYNEQFF.

The chain is built from TRBV29-1 and TRBJ2-5; D is perhaps TRBD1 or TRBD2 (5 bases each). V was cut by 6 bases and J by 1 base, with 21 bases left in between. The germline V gene encodes CDR1 SQVTM and CDR2 ANQGSEA. The CDR3 runs 16 residues. CDR3 in DNA: TGCAGCGTCCGAGGGTTCCCGGGACGCCGCCAAGAGACCCAGTACTTC. It specifies CSVRGFPGRRQETQYF.

The chain is built from TRBV27 and TRBJ2-2; 10 bases map to TRBD1. This CDR3 has 19 amino acids. Germline V CDR1 and CDR2: MNHEY, SMNVEV (reference sequence). Trimming at V came to 4 bases and at J to 0 bases, leaving 11 bases not matched to a gene. CDR3 region: CASSCEPGTGDPNTGELFF. CDR3 DNA: TGTGCCAGCAGTTGCGAACCCGGGACAGGGGACCCGAACACCGGGGAGCTGTTTTTT.

J is TRBJ2-1 and V is TRBV27; a weak D match, TRBD2 (6 bases). This CDR3 spans 17 amino acids. Germline V gives CDR1 MNHEY, CDR2 SMNVEV (reference sequence). V gave up 4 bases and J gave up 4 bases, with 20 bases separating them. The CDR3 sequence is CASSSPVGSGLYNEQFF. In DNA, the CDR3 is TGTGCCAGCAGTTCCCCCGTGGGTAGCGGACTTTACAATGAGCAGTTCTTC.

This clonotype appeared many times. The genes are TRBV7-8 and TRBJ1-2; no clear D. Germline V lookup: CDR1 SGHVS, CDR2 FQNEAQ. This CDR3 has 13 residues. Trimming cost V 1 base and J 6 bases, with 9 bases left between them. The CDR3 here is CASSLVTDHGYTF. Here the CDR3 DNA reads TGTGCCAGCAGCTTAGTCACAGATCATGGCTACACCTTC.